Given below is one T cell receptor (beta chain) in context. Which antigen it targets is not known. No base-level quality is on record; no much larger clone is a single base apart. The entry originates in a study of shared clonotypes between healthy human individuals (dated by TCRdb to 2020 to 2021). Concerning the study at large: The cohort included three men and a couple of women between 18 and 49 years of age. Different laboratories and diverse techniques were used to prepare libraries and sequence TCR repertoires, to increase sequencing depth and limit assay-specific biases. For each donor, CD4 naive and CD4 memory were each given three plates, CD8 naive was given two plates, and CD8 memory was given one plate. Each donor's leukapheresis produced roughly between roughly 0.9 and 9 billion PBMCs. Blood TCR repertoires of four to six healthy adults were deeply sequenced to estimate repertoire size and the extent of clonotype sharing between individuals. Overall study results and their limits: Based on pairwise subsampling, the degree of clonotype sharing among donors was expected to be affected by sequencing depth. Even with the large sequencing depth, rarefaction of the sorted-subset datasets indicated that sequencing was incomplete. Roughly 5% of naive CD4, around 3.5% of naive CD8, approximately 2% of memory CD4, and over 0.35% of memory CD8 clonotypes were shared across several donors. Estimated clonotype richness was generally larger for naive than for memory subsets. Because the study included a small number of donors, the genetic and exposure-history diversity represented was limited. Only blood was sampled, and tissue TCR repertoires likely differ from those in blood. Clonotypes shared by all four sorted-subset donors showed higher generation probabilities than non-shared clonotypes.

For CDR1 and CDR2, the germline V gene lists MNHNS and SASEGT. The CDR3 starts with the cysteine, ends with the phenylalanine, and has 14 residues. Only the CDR3 DNA stays, 42 bases, in frame from base 1. V is pared back by 2 bases and J by 0 bases, with 7 bases lying between the germline termini. Using the deep immunoSEQ assay, multiplex PCR amplified TCR CDR3 regions from genomic DNA. Extracted genomic DNA from each cell subset was spread evenly across all wells of several immunoSEQ 96-well plates, with each plate serving as a replicate. Each replicate PCR for sorted subsets received about 210 ng genomic DNA, equal to tens of thousands of T cell genomes. The purified libraries were quantified using a Qubit 3.0 fluorometer, sized with a Bioanalyzer 2100, and then quantified again using the KAPA Library Quantification kit. Each immunoSEQ 96-well plate was sequenced on its own single-read 150-cycle Illumina NextSeq 550 flow cell. In the paper's pipeline: Because the immunoSEQ output held only junctional sequences and lacked quality scores, the filtering could not match the filtering applied to full-length reads. Sequences were annotated with PyIR, a Python wrapper for IgBLAST v1.9, and V/J genes and CDR3 were assigned using IMGT germline references. Reads were filtered out if the reads had weak V/J assignments (E-value above 1e-6), no CDR3, stop codons, out-of-frame junctions, or ambiguous translated residues. V3J clonotypes were defined as sequences sharing an identical inferred V gene, J gene, and CDR3 amino acid sequence. Percentage overlap between repertoires was computed as shared unique clonotypes divided by the size of the smaller repertoire. Richness of each repertoire was evaluated using RTK rarefaction, the Chao1 estimator, and Recon v2.1 estimates of unobserved clonotypes. Generation probabilities for all TCRbeta clonotypes obtained by the gDNA method from a few donors were computed using OLGA. In its TCRdb copy, this immuneACCESS table keeps in-frame sequences only and misses some clones. Where compared with another copy, unresolved V genes explain less than half of these, and the others have no known cause. V and J calls and clone size come straight from that table; D and trimming were deduced from the DNA. A total of some 2.1 million clones appear in this sample, roughly 95% of them only once. The top ten constitute 0.85% to 1.3% of the sample.

CD8 naive samples consisted of CD45RO-negative cells that were positively selected for CCR7, yielding a CD45RA+CCR7+ population without TemRA cells. The donors were healthy, HIV-negative adults who had no recently reported acute infections or vaccinations. Every donor was a Caucasian adult living in Nashville, Tennessee, USA. After blood collection by leukapheresis, PBMCs were isolated using Ficoll-Histopaque density gradient centrifugation and then cryopreserved in the vapor phase of liquid nitrogen. Analytical flow cytometry was used to check the purity and quantity of each magnetically sorted T cell population. Genomic DNA was isolated from each sorted fraction and quantified by UV absorbance on a Nanodrop 2000c.

Sample: naive CD8+ T cells sorted from blood. The label giving this sample's cell subset or site can be read as: CD45RA+CCR7+. The sequence was obtained from a man aged 18 to 35 in good health. The chain is encoded by TRBV6-1 joined to TRBJ2-5; the D gene lacks a confident call. The CDR3 has the sequence CASSEWYNQETQYF. The DNA sequence follows: TGTGCCAGCAGTGAATGGTACAACCAAGAGACCCAGTACTTC.